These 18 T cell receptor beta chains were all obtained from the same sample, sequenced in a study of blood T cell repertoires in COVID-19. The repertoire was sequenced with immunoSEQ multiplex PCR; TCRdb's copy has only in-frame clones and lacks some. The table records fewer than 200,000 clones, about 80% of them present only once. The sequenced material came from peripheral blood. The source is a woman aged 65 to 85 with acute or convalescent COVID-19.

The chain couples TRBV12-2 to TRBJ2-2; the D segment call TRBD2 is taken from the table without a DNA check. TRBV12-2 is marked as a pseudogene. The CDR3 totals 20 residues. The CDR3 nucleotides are TGTGCAAGTCGCTTATGGGAAGGCTTCCGGGATGAGATGGTCATCGGGGAGCTGTTTTTT. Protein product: CASRLWEGFRDEMVIGELFF.

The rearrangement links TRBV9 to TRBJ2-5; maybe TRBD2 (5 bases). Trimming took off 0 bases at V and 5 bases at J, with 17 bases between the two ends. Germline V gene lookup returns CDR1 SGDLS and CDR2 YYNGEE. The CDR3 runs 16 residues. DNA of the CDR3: TGTGCCAGCAGCGTAGATCCTAACTTCACGGGGGAGACCCAGTACTTC. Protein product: CASSVDPNFTGETQYF.

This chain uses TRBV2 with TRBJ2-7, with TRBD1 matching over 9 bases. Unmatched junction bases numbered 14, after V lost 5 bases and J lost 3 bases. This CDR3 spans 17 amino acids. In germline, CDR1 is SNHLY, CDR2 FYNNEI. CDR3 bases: TGTGCCAGCAGTTCACCAACCGGGACAGGGAGGCTCTACGAGCAGTACTTC. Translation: CASSSPTGTGRLYEQYF. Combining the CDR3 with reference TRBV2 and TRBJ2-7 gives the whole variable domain EPEVTQTPSHQVTQMGQEVILRCVPISNHLYFYWYRQILGQKVEFLVSFYNNEISEKSEIFDDQFSVERPDGSNFTLKIRSTKLEDSAMYFCASSSPTGTGRLYEQYFGPGTRLTVT.

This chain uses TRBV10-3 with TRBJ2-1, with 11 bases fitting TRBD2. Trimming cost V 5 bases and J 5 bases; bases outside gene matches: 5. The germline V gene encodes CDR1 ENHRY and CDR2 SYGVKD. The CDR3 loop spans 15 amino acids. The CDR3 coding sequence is TGTGCCATCAGTCAAACTAGCGGGGGTGACAATGAGCAGTTCTTC. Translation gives CAISQTSGGDNEQFF.

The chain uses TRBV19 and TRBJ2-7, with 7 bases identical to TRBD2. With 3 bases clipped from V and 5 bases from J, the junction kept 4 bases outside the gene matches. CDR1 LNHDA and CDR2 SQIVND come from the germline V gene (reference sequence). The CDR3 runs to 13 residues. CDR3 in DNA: TGTGCCAGTAGTATTGGGAGGGACCACGAGCAGTACTTC. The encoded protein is CASSIGRDHEQYF.

The CDR3 sequence: CASSIAATGPYEQYF. In nucleotides, the CDR3 is TGTGCCAGTAGTATAGCCGCGACAGGACCCTACGAGCAGTACTTC. The rearrangement uses TRBV19 and TRBJ2-7; TRBD1 is a possible D gene (6 bases). With 1 base removed from V and 2 bases from J, the gap between germline ends came to 12 bases. Germline V gene sequence: CDR1 LNHDA, CDR2 SQIVND (reference sequence). The CDR3 sequence is 15 residues long.

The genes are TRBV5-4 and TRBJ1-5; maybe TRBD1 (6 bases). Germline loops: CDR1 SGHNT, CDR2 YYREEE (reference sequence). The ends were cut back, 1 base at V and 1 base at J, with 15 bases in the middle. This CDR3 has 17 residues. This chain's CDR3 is CASSLWTDSSSNQPQHF. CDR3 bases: TGTGCCAGCAGCTTGTGGACGGACAGTTCAAGCAATCAGCCCCAGCATTTT.

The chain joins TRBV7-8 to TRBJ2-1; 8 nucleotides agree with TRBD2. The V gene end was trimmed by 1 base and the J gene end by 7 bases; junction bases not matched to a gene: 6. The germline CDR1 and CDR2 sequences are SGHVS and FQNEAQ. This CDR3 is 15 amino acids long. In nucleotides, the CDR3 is TGTGCCAGCAGCTTAGGTGGACTAGCTGGTAATGAGCAGTTCTTC. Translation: CASSLGGLAGNEQFF.

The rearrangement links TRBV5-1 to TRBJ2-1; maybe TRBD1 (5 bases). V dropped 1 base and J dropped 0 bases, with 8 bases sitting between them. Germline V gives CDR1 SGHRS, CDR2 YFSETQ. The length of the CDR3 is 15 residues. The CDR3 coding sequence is TGCGCCAGCAGCTTGCACAGGAGCTCCTACAATGAGCAGTTCTTC. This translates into CASSLHRSSYNEQFF.

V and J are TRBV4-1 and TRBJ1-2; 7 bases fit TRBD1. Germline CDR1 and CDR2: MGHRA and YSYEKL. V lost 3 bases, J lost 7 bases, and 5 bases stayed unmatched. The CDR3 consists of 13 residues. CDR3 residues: CASSQTGSGGYTF. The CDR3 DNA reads TGCGCCAGCAGCCAGACAGGGTCTGGTGGCTACACCTTC.

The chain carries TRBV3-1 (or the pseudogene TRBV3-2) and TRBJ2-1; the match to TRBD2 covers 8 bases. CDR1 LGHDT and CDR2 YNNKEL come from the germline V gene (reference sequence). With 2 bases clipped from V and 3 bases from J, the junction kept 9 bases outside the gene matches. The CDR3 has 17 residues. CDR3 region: CASSQRRGLGGYNEQFF. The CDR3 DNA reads TGTGCCAGCAGCCAAAGAAGGGGACTAGGGGGCTACAATGAGCAGTTCTTC.

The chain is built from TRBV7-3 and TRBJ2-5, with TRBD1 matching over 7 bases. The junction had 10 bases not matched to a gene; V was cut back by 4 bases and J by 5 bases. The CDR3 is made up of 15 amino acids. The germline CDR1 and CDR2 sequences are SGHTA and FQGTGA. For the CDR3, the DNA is TGTGCCAGCAGCTATCCGGGACAGTTTGGTGAGACCCAGTACTTC. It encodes CASSYPGQFGETQYF.

CDR3 region: CASSPGTAYNEQFF. The CDR3 DNA sequence: TGTGCCAGCAGCCCCGGGACAGCCTACAATGAGCAGTTCTTC. The genes are TRBV7-3 and TRBJ2-1; TRBD1 agrees at 7 bases. This CDR3 is 14 amino acids long. Germline V gene sequence: CDR1 SGHTA, CDR2 FQGTGA. V shed 5 bases and J 2 bases; nucleotides not matched to a gene: 3.

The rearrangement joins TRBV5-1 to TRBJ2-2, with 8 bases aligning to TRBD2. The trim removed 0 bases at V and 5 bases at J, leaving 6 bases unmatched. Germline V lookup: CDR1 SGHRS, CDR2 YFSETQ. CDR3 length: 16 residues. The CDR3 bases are TGCGCCAGCAGCTTGGTCTCGGGAGGGTATACCGGGGAGCTGTTTTTT. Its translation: CASSLVSGGYTGELFF.

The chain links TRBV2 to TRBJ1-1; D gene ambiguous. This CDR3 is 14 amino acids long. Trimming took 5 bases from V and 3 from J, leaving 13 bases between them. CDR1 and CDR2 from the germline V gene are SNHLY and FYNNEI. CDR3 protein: CASSFDGAYTEAFF. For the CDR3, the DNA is TGTGCCAGCAGTTTCGACGGAGCCTACACTGAAGCTTTCTTT.

The chain's CDR3 is CASSSDRVHGYTF. The CDR3 DNA is TGTGCCAGCAGCAGTGACAGGGTCCATGGCTACACCTTC. This chain links TRBV5-4 with TRBJ1-2, with 7 bases matching TRBD1. CDR3 length equals 13 residues. The V gene's germline CDR1 is SGHNT and CDR2 YYREEE (reference sequence). J was trimmed by 6 bases and V by 4 bases; bases with no gene match: 6.

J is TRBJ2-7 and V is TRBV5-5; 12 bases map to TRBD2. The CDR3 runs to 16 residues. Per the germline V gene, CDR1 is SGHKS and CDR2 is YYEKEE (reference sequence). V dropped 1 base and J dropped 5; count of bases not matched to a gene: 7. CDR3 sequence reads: CASSLQLAGGSNEQYF. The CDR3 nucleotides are TGTGCCAGCAGCTTGCAGCTAGCGGGAGGGTCCAACGAGCAGTACTTC.

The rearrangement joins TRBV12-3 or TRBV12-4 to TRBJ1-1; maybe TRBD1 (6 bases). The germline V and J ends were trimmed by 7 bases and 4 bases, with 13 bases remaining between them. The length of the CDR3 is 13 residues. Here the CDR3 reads CASKPGGFTEAFF. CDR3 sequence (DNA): TGTGCCAGCAAACCGGGGGGCTTCACTGAAGCTTTCTTT.